This T cell receptor beta chain originates from a study of blood T cell repertoires in COVID-19. As for the study in general: T cells, B-cell-depleted T cells, or PBMCs provided the cDNA or gDNA that served as material.

The CDR3 has 15 amino acids. Germline loops: CDR1 SGHRS, CDR2 YFSETQ. V shed 7 bases and J 6 bases; nucleotides not matched to a gene: 10. Using immunoSEQ multiplex PCR, the repertoire was profiled, and TCRdb retains in-frame clones only, with some absent. The sample consists of approximately 100,000 clones, less than 85% of them appearing once. The specimen was peripheral blood. This TCR was recovered from a man older than 75 with acute or convalescent COVID-19. This chain uses TRBV5-1 with TRBJ2-3, with 11 bases identical to TRBD2. CDR3 protein: CASGLAGGPMDTQYF. The CDR3, as DNA: TGCGCCAGCGGATTAGCGGGAGGGCCTATGGATACGCAGTATTTT.